This TCR beta chain came from a study of human T cells and chemical hapten exposure. Whole-study context: Per-sample TCR yields varied mainly from small pooled library volume differences.

Per the germline V gene, CDR1 is KGHSH and CDR2 is LQKENI. Trimming cost V 0 bases and J 0 bases, with 12 bases left between them. CDR3 length: 18 residues. TCRdb analysed the RACE reads with MiXCR anew, one entry per CDR3 protein. The repertoire consists of around 110,000 distinct CDR3 sequences, with around 10% occurring once and the leading ten covering 1.4%. This sample's time point: patch test 1, 2 weeks after DPC sensitization. Treatment in this sample: therapeutic diphenylcyclopropenone sensitization with weekly scalp DPC. Researchers extracted total RNA from unfractionated whole blood. Sequencing used whole blood, obtained in connection with sensitization to the hapten diphenylcyclopropenone (DPC). The TCR comes from a woman aged 45-60 years with alopecia areata. Some clones in this sample may be carry-over from other donors' samples. The V and J genes are TRBV18 and TRBJ2-6; TRBD1 is a possible D gene (6 bases). CDR3 DNA: TGTGCCAGCTCACCACCCGGGACACGTAACTCTGGGGCCAACGTCCTGACTTTC. Protein product: CASSPPGTRNSGANVLTF. The entire variable domain, with the rest obtained from reference TRBV18 and TRBJ2-6, is as follows: NAGVMQNPRHLVRRRGQEARLRCSPMKGHSHVYWYRQLPEEGLKFMVYLQKENIIDESGMPKERFSAEFPKEGPSILRIQQVVRGDSAAYFCASSPPGTRNSGANVLTFGAGSRLTVL.